This T cell receptor beta chain was recorded in a study of shared clonotypes between healthy human individuals. Study-level information: CD4 naive cells filled three plates per donor, CD4 memory three, CD8 naive two and CD8 memory one.

As for this clone: This sample also contains other DNA sequences that code for the same CDR3.

Genomic DNA of every subset was divided equally among multiple immunoSEQ plates. TCRdb keeps only in-frame clones here, not all; method: immunoSEQ multiplex PCR. The sample shows about 2.3 million clones, approximately 95% of them seen only once. The CDR3 covers 11 residues. Germline V gene sequence: CDR1 ENHRY, CDR2 SYGVKD. V lost 6 bases and J 2 bases, leaving 1 base between the germline ends. From CD4+ cells came CD45RA+ naive and CD45RA-negative memory subsets. This chain joins TRBV10-3 and TRBJ2-2; no reliable D call. This clonotype was obtained from a man in his late teens or twenties in good health. Some clones in this sample may be carry-over from other donors' samples. Sequenced: naive CD4+ T cells from PBMCs. Subset defined: CD45RA+ positively selected. The chain's CDR3 is CAISNTGELFF. The CDR3 DNA is TGTGCCATCAGCAACACCGGGGAGCTGTTTTTT.